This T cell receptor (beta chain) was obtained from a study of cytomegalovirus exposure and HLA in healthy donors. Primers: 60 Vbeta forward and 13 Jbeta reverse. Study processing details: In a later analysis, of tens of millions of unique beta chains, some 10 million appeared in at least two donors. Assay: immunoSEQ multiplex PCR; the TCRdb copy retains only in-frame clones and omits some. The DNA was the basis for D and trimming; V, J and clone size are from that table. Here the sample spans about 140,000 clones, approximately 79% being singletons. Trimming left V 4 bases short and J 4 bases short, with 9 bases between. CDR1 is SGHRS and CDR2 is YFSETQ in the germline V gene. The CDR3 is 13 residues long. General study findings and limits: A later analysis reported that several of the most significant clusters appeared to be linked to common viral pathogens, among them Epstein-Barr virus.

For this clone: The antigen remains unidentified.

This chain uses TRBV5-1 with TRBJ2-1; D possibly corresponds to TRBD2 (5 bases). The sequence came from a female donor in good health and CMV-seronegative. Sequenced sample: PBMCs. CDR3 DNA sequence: TGCGCCAGCAGCATCGGGGTTTACAATGAGCAGTTCTTC. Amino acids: CASSIGVYNEQFF. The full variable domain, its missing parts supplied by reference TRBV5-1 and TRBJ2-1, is KAGVTQTPRYLIKTRGQQVTLSCSPISGHRSVSWYQQTPGQGLQFLFEYFSETQRNKGNFPGRFSGRQFSNSRSEMNVSTLELGDSALYLCASSIGVYNEQFFGPGTRLTVL.